This is a list of T cell receptor beta chains from one sample in a study of blood T cell repertoires in COVID-19. The data were produced by immunoSEQ multiplex PCR, yet TCRdb's version contains in-frame clones alone and is incomplete. The sample lists about 59,000 clones; 70% to 85% were seen once. Sequencing was done on a sample of peripheral blood. These receptor sequences come from a human donor in a cohort sampled during active COVID-19. Both conserved end residues are part of each CDR3. The order of the fields is J gene, D gene, clone size, V gene, CDR3 DNA, CDR3 protein. D genes are given only for firm matches. Clone size is given for some rows only: seen once, a few or many times, or a class if the clone is expanded.

J: TRBJ2-7
D: -
size: -
V: TRBV30
DNA: TGTGCCCTTGTACGGGGGAGCTCCTACGAGCAGTACTTC
CDR3: CALVRGSSYEQYF

J: TRBJ1-5
D: -
size: -
V: TRBV27
DNA: TGTGCCAGCAGCCGATCAGCGGGCAATCAGCCCCAGCATTTT
CDR3: CASSRSAGNQPQHF

J: TRBJ1-1
D: TRBD1
size: -
V: TRBV18
DNA: TGTGCCAGCTCACCTTACAGGGGGAACACTGAAGCTTTCTTT
CDR3: CASSPYRGNTEAFF

J: TRBJ1-6
D: TRBD1
size: -
V: TRBV5-4
DNA: TGTGCCAGCAGCGGTCAGACAGGGGCAGGATCACCCCTCCACTTT
CDR3: CASSGQTGAGSPLHF

J: TRBJ1-1
D: -
size: -
V: TRBV5-1
DNA: TGCGCCAGCAGCCCGGTGGAACAGTTCGGTTCTGAAGCTTTCTTT
CDR3: CASSPVEQFGSEAFF

J: TRBJ1-6
D: -
size: medium-sized
V: TRBV30
DNA: TGTGCCTGCCGGGATTATAATTCACCCCTCCACTTT
CDR3: CACRDYNSPLHF

J: TRBJ2-3
D: TRBD1
size: -
V: TRBV3-1/TRBV3-2
DNA: TGTGCCAGCAGCCTGCGACAGGGGGCGGGAAGAGATACGCAGTATTTT
CDR3: CASSLRQGAGRDTQYF

J: TRBJ2-1
D: -
size: -
V: TRBV20-1
DNA: TGCAGTGCTAGAGCGGGCAATGAGCAGTTCTTC
CDR3: CSARAGNEQFF

J: TRBJ1-1
D: -
size: -
V: TRBV10-3
DNA: TGTGCCATCAGTGAACAACAGGCGAACACTGAAGCTTTCTTT
CDR3: CAISEQQANTEAFF

J: TRBJ2-3
D: -
size: -
V: TRBV24-1
DNA: TGTGCCACCAGTGACCCGGGTGGAGCGGAGCGACTCACAGATACGCAGTATTTT
CDR3: CATSDPGGAERLTDTQYF